This TCR beta chain is from a study of cytomegalovirus exposure and HLA in healthy donors. About the study: Earlier, approximately 110 million unique TCR beta sequences were recovered from 170 million or so T cells by an analysis.

PCR employed 60 Vbeta and 13 Jbeta primers. The method was immunoSEQ multiplex PCR; TCRdb's version includes in-frame clones alone and lacks a portion of them. The sample records tens of thousands of clones, about three quarters being singletons. Findings and caveats of the study: A later analysis linked a missense variant in DCLRE1C to the trimming of TCR beta V and J genes. Certain sequence variants were highly shared and formed a cluster, and this cluster was likely a sequencing artifact.

This CDR3 has 17 amino acids. Germline V gene sequence: CDR1 SGDLS, CDR2 YYNGEE. Trimming cost V 3 bases and J 0 bases, with 13 bases left between them. A word on this clone: The antigen is unknown.

This TCR was recovered from a woman aged 40 to 50 in good health and CMV-seropositive. The gene calls are TRBV9 and TRBJ1-6; D is ambiguous. The source material was PBMCs. The CDR3 region is CASSALGRSSYNSPLHF. The DNA for the CDR3 is TGTGCCAGCAGCGCTCTTGGTAGAAGCTCCTATAATTCACCCCTCCACTTT.